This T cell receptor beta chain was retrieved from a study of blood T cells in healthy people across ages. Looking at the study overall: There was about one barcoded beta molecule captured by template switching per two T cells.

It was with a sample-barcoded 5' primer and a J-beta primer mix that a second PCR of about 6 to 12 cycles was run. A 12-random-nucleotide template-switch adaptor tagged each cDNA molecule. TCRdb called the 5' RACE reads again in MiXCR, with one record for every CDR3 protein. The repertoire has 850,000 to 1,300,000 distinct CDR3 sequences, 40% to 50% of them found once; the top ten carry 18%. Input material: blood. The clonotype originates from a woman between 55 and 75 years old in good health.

The DNA for the CDR3 is TGTGCCAGCAGTTTATTGGTACTCGGCAGGGGCCCCGGGAATGCAGATACGCAGTATTTT. This codes for CASSLLVLGRGPGNADTQYF. The genes are TRBV27 and TRBJ2-3; D might be TRBD1 (6 bases). Germline values: CDR1 MNHEY, CDR2 SMNVEV (reference sequence). The CDR3 has 20 amino acids. Trimming took 1 base from V and 4 from J, leaving 27 bases between them.